The entry below gives a single TCR beta chain sequence along with its context. Germline trimming cut 5 bases from V and 1 base from J; bases unmatched to any gene: 8. Germline V gene lookup returns CDR1 SGHRS and CDR2 YFSETQ. The CDR3 totals 17 residues. This specimen comes from a study of blood T cell repertoires in COVID-19. On the study more broadly: Sources were T cells, B-cell-depleted T cells, or PBMCs; the material itself was cDNA or gDNA.

Using immunoSEQ multiplex PCR, the repertoire was profiled, and TCRdb retains in-frame clones only, with some absent. The sample yields 35,000 or so clones, approximately 90% seen once. This chain joins TRBV5-1 and TRBJ2-5, with 13 bases fitting TRBD2. The receptor was isolated from a man aged 55 to 70 with active or convalescent COVID-19. Sequenced sample: peripheral blood. In nucleotides, the CDR3 is TGCGCCAGCAGTCAAACAGGACTAGCGGGGGCCCAAGAGACCCAGTACTTC. This translates into CASSQTGLAGAQETQYF.